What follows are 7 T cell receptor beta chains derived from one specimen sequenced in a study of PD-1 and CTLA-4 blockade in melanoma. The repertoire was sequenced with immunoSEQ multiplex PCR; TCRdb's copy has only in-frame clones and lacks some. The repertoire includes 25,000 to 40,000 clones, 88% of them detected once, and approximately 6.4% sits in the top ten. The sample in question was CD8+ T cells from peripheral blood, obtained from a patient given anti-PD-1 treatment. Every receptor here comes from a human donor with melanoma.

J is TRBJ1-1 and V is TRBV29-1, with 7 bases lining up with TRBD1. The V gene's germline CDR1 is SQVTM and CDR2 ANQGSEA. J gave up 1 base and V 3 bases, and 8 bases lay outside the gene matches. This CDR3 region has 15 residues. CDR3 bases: TGCAGCGTTGAGCCCGACAGGGAGGGGAACACTGAAGCTTTCTTT. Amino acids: CSVEPDREGNTEAFF.

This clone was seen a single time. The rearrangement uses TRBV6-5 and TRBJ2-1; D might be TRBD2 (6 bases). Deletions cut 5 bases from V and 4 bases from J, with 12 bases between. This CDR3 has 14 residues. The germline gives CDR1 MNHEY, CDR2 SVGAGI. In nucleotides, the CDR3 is TGTGCCAGCAGTCTGGTGGGACTTTACAATGAGCAGTTCTTC. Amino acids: CASSLVGLYNEQFF.

The CDR3 region is CASSQATGQGNQPQHF. The CDR3 DNA sequence: TGCGCCAGCAGCCAAGCAACGGGACAGGGAAATCAGCCCCAGCATTTT. The genes are TRBV4-1 and TRBJ1-5; 9 bases are shared with TRBD1. This CDR3 comprises 16 residues. Germline lookup yields CDR1 MGHRA and CDR2 YSYEKL. J was trimmed by 4 bases and V by 1 base; bases with no gene match: 5.

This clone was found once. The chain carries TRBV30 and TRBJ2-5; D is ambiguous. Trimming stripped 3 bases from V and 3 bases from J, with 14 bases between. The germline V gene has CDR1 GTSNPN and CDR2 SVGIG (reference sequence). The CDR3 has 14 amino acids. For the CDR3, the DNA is TGTGCCTGGAGCTGGGCCAATAAGGAAGAGACCCAGTACTTC. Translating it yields CAWSWANKEETQYF.

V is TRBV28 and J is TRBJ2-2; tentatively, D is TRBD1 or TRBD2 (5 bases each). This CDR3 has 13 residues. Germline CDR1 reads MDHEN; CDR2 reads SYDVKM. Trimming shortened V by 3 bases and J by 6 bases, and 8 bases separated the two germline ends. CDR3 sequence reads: CASSFQGPGELFF. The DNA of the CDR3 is TGTGCCAGCAGTTTTCAGGGACCCGGGGAGCTGTTTTTT.

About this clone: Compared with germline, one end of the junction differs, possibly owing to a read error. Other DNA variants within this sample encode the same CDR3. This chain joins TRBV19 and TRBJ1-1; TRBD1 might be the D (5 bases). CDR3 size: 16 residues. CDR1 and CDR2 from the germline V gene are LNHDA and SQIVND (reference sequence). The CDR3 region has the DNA TGTGCCAGCACAATGGGGCTAACACCTGGGGGAACTGAAGCTTTTTTT. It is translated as CASTMGLTPGGTEAFF.

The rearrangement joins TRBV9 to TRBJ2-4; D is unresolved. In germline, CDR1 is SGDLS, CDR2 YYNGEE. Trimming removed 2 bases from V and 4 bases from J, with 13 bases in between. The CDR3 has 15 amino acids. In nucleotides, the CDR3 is TGTGCCAGCAGCGTTGCAGGTCGGCTAAAAAACATTCAGTACTTC. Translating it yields CASSVAGRLKNIQYF.